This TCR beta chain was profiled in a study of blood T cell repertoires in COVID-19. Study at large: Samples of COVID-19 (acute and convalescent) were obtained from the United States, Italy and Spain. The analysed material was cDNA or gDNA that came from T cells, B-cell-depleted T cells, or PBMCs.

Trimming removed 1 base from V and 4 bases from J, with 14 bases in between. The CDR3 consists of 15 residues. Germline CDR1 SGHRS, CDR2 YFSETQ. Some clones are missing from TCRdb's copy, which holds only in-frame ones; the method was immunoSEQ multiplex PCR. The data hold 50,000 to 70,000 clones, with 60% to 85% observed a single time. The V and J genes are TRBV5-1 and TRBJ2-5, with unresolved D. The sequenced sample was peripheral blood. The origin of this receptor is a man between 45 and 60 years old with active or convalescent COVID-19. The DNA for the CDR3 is TGCGCCAGCAGCTTGTTGGCCGGAGAAGGAGAGACCCAGTACTTC. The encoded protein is CASSLLAGEGETQYF.